This TCR beta chain is drawn from a study of spatial heterogeneity in lung cancer. Study observations and caveats: The study found that expanded intratumoral alpha and beta TCR counts tracked tumor mutation counts.

Unique molecular identifiers tagged every individual TCR cDNA molecule. TCRdb fed the 5' RACE reads into MiXCR, producing one record per CDR3 protein. Of about 6,500 distinct CDR3 sequences listed, roughly 14% are singletons. Time point given: sample taken at primary tumor resection. This clonotype has ten or more counts. Its specificity is not known. This beta chain is a stray read from a library made for alpha chains; its abundance is not meaningful. V shed 4 bases and J 3 bases; nucleotides not matched to a gene: 3. CDR1 is KGHDR, CDR2 SFDVKD, per germline. CDR3 size: 15 residues. This TCR was recovered from a male donor with early-stage non-small cell lung cancer. This rearrangement joins TRBV24-1 to TRBJ2-1; 9 nucleotides align to TRBD1. This sample comprised lung tumor tissue, obtained at surgery. DNA for the CDR3: TGTGCCACCAGTGACCAGACAGGGGGCTACAATGAGCAGTTCTTC. Residues: CATSDQTGGYNEQFF.